The 16 T cell receptor beta chains listed next were all sequenced from one sample in a study of radiotherapy plus CTLA-4 blockade in lung cancer listed by TCRdb under 2018. Library creation used the immunoSEQ multiplex PCR assay. Drawn from immuneACCESS, this table holds only the in-frame rearrangements with V and J called that TCRdb kept. Clones are partly lost; checked studies trace under half to an unresolved V gene and leave the rest unexplained. The sample table lists 26,000 or so clones, approximately 80% of them with a count of one. The top ten clonotypes cover roughly 7.2% of the sample. Sequences were derived from peripheral blood, sampled from a patient treated with radiotherapy plus ipilimumab. The source of these receptors is a human donor with non-small cell lung cancer who had stable disease on radiotherapy plus ipilimumab.

This clone has just a few counts. The chain employs TRBV4-1 and TRBJ1-5; 7 bases line up with TRBD1. This CDR3 spans 16 amino acids. The junction had 7 bases not matched to a gene; V was cut back by 1 base and J by 4 bases. The germline CDR1 and CDR2 sequences are MGHRA and YSYEKL. DNA of the CDR3: TGCGCCAGCAGCCAAGGAAGGGGACAGAGAAATCAGCCCCAGCATTTT. This encodes CASSQGRGQRNQPQHF.

This rearrangement joins TRBV5-4 to TRBJ1-2; 7 bases map to TRBD1. V dropped 1 base and J dropped 2; count of bases not matched to a gene: 5. Germline V gives CDR1 SGHNT, CDR2 YYREEE (reference sequence). The CDR3 sequence is 15 residues long. In nucleotides, the CDR3 is TGTGCCAGCAGCTTGCAAGGGGGCGCGAACTATGGCTACACCTTC. The encoded protein is CASSLQGGANYGYTF.

The chain combines TRBV20-1 with TRBJ2-1; D possibly corresponds to TRBD1 (5 bases). V lost 5 bases and J lost 8, with 7 bases in between. This CDR3 comprises 10 residues. Germline values: CDR1 DFQATT, CDR2 SNEGSKA (reference sequence). CDR3 nucleotide sequence: TGCAGTGCTCTAGGGGATGAGCAGTTCTTC. It encodes CSALGDEQFF.

The chain is built from TRBV30 and TRBJ1-1; 12 nucleotides line up with TRBD1. The V segment lost 8 bases and the J segment 0 bases; nucleotides outside the gene matches: 1. This CDR3 region has 13 residues. Germline V lookup: CDR1 GTSNPN, CDR2 SVGIG (reference sequence). The CDR3 spells CAGDRGLNTEAFF. CDR3 in DNA: TGTGCCGGGGACAGGGGGCTGAACACTGAAGCTTTCTTT. Combining the CDR3 with reference TRBV30 and TRBJ1-1 gives the whole variable domain SQTIHQWPATLVQPVGSPLSLECTVEGTSNPNLYWYRQAAGRGLQLLFYSVGIGQISSEVPQNLSASRPQDRQFILSSKKLLLSDSGFYLCAGDRGLNTEAFFGQGTRLTVV.

The chain combines TRBV7-8 with TRBJ1-2, with 7 positions matching TRBD1. V dropped 5 bases and J dropped 8; count of bases not matched to a gene: 17. This CDR3 comprises 16 residues. CDR1 SGHVS and CDR2 FQNEAQ come from the germline V gene. The CDR3 DNA follows: TGTGCCAGCAGCGCCCTAGCTCGACAGGGTGTCCAAGGCTACACCTTC. This gives the protein CASSALARQGVQGYTF.

The chain carries TRBV6-1 and TRBJ1-1; D unclear. The CDR3 covers 14 residues. V dropped 6 bases and J dropped 1 base, with 12 bases sitting between them. Germline lookup yields CDR1 MNHNS and CDR2 SASEGT. For the CDR3, the DNA is TGTGCCAGCAGGAAAGACACGTGGAACACTGAAGCTTTCTTT. As protein: CASRKDTWNTEAFF.

The V call is TRBV28, the J call TRBJ1-6; 10 nucleotides line up with TRBD1. Germline CDR1 MDHEN, CDR2 SYDVKM. This CDR3 spans 17 amino acids. Trimming took 2 bases from V and 14 from J; bases not matched to a gene: 15. The CDR3 bases are TGTGCCAGCAGTTTAGATCTTAGGACAGGGGGAATAATCACCCTCCACTTT. Amino acid sequence: CASSLDLRTGGIITLHF.

The chain uses TRBV19 and TRBJ2-1; 9 bases agree with TRBD2. V shed 4 bases and J 3 bases; nucleotides not matched to a gene: 10. CDR3 size: 17 residues. Germline CDR1 and CDR2: LNHDA and SQIVND (reference sequence). The DNA of the CDR3 is TGTGCCAGTAGTAAAGGTTCCAGCGGGGGGTACTACAATGAGCAGTTCTTC. As protein: CASSKGSSGGYYNEQFF. The complete variable domain, with remaining parts taken from reference TRBV19 and TRBJ2-1, reads DGGITQSPKYLFRKEGQNVTLSCEQNLNHDAMYWYRQDPGQGLRLIYYSQIVNDFQKGDIAEGYSVSREKKESFPLTVTSAQKNPTAFYLCASSKGSSGGYYNEQFFGPGTRLTVL.

V is TRBV7-9 and J is TRBJ2-1; 8 bases agree with TRBD1. Germline V gives CDR1 SEHNR, CDR2 FQNEAQ (reference sequence). The CDR3 runs to 14 residues. V lost 4 bases to trimming and J lost 7 bases; unmatched junction nucleotides: 6. The CDR3 DNA reads as TGTGCCAGCAGCTCTCGGACAGGGTGGAATGAGCAGTTCTTC. Its protein product is CASSSRTGWNEQFF.

This chain connects TRBV27 to TRBJ1-2; 8 bases are shared with TRBD1. The trim removed 5 bases at V and 7 bases at J, leaving 9 bases unmatched. The CDR3 runs 14 residues. Germline CDR1 MNHEY, CDR2 SMNVEV (reference sequence). In nucleotides, the CDR3 is TGTGCCAGCAGTGCTTCCGGGACAGGTAGTGGCTACACCTTC. Protein: CASSASGTGSGYTF.

V gene TRBV7-6 combines with J gene TRBJ2-3, with 10 nucleotides matching TRBD2. J gave up 0 bases and V 1 base, and 4 bases lay outside the gene matches. The CDR3 sequence is 17 residues long. CDR1 is SGHVS, CDR2 FNYEAQ, per germline. In nucleotides, the CDR3 is TGTGCCAGCAGCTTAGGATCAGCGGGGGGGAGCACAGATACGCAGTATTTT. Protein product: CASSLGSAGGSTDTQYF.

The chain joins TRBV5-1 to TRBJ2-7; 8 bases align to TRBD1. This CDR3 has 16 amino acids. The germline V gene has CDR1 SGHRS and CDR2 YFSETQ. The V segment lost 0 bases and the J segment 5 bases; nucleotides outside the gene matches: 10. The CDR3 spells CASSLGQGPSPDEQYF. The CDR3 nucleotides read TGCGCCAGCAGCTTGGGACAGGGGCCGTCTCCTGACGAGCAGTACTTC.

The chain carries TRBV6-5 and TRBJ1-3, with D unclear. CDR1 is MNHEY and CDR2 is SVGAGI in the germline V gene. V lost 0 bases, J lost 6 bases, and 6 bases lay in between. The CDR3 spans 13 residues. CDR3 in amino acids: CASSYSQQNTIYF. CDR3 bases: TGTGCCAGCAGTTACTCACAGCAAAACACCATATATTTT.

The genes are TRBV2 and TRBJ1-6; unclear D gene. The V end lost 6 bases, the J end lost 8 bases, and 11 bases lay between the germline ends. Germline V lookup: CDR1 SNHLY, CDR2 FYNNEI. The CDR3 has 13 amino acids. The CDR3 loop is CASRRVKDSPLHF. The CDR3 nucleotides read TGTGCCAGCAGACGGGTCAAGGATTCACCCCTCCACTTT.

The V gene is TRBV19, the J gene TRBJ1-5; no reliable D call. The CDR3 spans 15 residues. V was shortened by 1 base and J by 0 bases, with 7 bases between the two germline ends. The germline V gene encodes CDR1 LNHDA and CDR2 SQIVND (reference sequence). The CDR3 sequence: CASSIVGSSNQPQHF. The CDR3 DNA reads TGTGCCAGTAGTATAGTAGGGTCTAGCAATCAGCCCCAGCATTTT.

This clone was seen a handful of times. The rearrangement uses TRBV19 and TRBJ2-7; no clear D gene. Deletions cut 6 bases from V and 0 bases from J, with 12 bases between. The CDR3 consists of 14 residues. The germline CDR1 and CDR2 sequences are LNHDA and SQIVND (reference sequence). CDR3 amino acids: CASRTQASSYEQYF. DNA of the CDR3: TGTGCCAGTAGGACCCAGGCCAGCTCCTACGAGCAGTACTTC.